This T cell receptor (beta chain) is from a study of radiotherapy plus CTLA-4 blockade in lung cancer. Produced via immunoSEQ multiplex PCR; TCRdb's table is partial and in-frame only. This sample has roughly 110,000 clones, with more than 75% found just once. Worth noting for this clone: Its matching antigen is unknown.

Study-wide findings and caveats: Interferon-beta and early blood T cell clone dynamics reportedly predicted response best.

With 7 bases clipped from V and 6 bases from J, the junction kept 7 bases outside the gene matches. Germline CDR1 is SNHLY and CDR2 is FYNNEI. The CDR3 is 13 residues long. The sequence came from a human donor with non-small cell lung cancer that progressed on radiotherapy plus ipilimumab. Some clones in this sample may be carry-over from other donors' samples. The chain uses TRBV2 and TRBJ2-7; 9 bases map to TRBD1. This material consisted of peripheral blood, taken from a patient treated with radiotherapy plus ipilimumab. The CDR3 DNA is TGTGCCAGCAACTCAGACAGGGGGGGCGAGCAGTACTTC. Translating it yields CASNSDRGGEQYF.